This is a list of T cell receptor beta chains from one sample in a study of blood T cell repertoires in COVID-19. Assay: immunoSEQ multiplex PCR; the TCRdb copy retains only in-frame clones and omits some. In the table there are 97,000 or so clones, around 87% of which are singletons. The sample consisted of peripheral blood. The receptors stem from a man aged 45-60 years with active or convalescent COVID-19. CDR3s include the opening cysteine and the closing phenylalanine or tryptophan. Fields, in order: J gene, clone size, V gene, D gene, CDR3 DNA, CDR3 protein. D genes are given only for firm matches. Clone size is given for some rows only: seen once, a few or many times, or a class if the clone is expanded.

>TRBJ2-1|-|TRBV19|TRBD1
TGTGCCAGTAGTAACGGACAGGGTAGGAATGAGCAGTTCTTC
CASSNGQGRNEQFF
>TRBJ1-5|-|TRBV27|-
TGTGCCAGCAACGGGATTCAGCCCCAGCATTTT
CASNGIQPQHF
>TRBJ2-1|few|TRBV7-2|-
TGTGCCAGCAGCTTAGAACAGGATAGCTCCTACAATGAGCAGTTCTTC
CASSLEQDSSYNEQFF
>TRBJ2-5|once|TRBV7-2|-
TGTGCCAGCACCCCGGAGTTGGAGACCCAGTACTTC
CASTPELETQYF
>TRBJ2-2|-|TRBV6-1|-
TGTGCCACCAAGGACAGCAACACCGGGGAGCTGTTTTTT
CATKDSNTGELFF
>TRBJ2-5|-|TRBV19|-
TGTGCCAGTAGCACGACAGGGAGGGAGACCCAGTACTTC
CASSTTGRETQYF
>TRBJ2-3|-|TRBV5-1|-
TGCGCCAGCAGCTTTGCAGGGCTCCCACTCACAGATACGCAGTATTTT
CASSFAGLPLTDTQYF
>TRBJ2-1|-|TRBV9|-
TGTGCCAGCAGCGTAGGAGGAGATGAGCAGTTCTTC
CASSVGGDEQFF
>TRBJ2-2|-|TRBV7-2|TRBD1
TGTGCCAGCAGCCAGGGGGCCCAAACCGGGGAGCTGTTTTTT
CASSQGAQTGELFF
>TRBJ1-4|-|TRBV29-1|-
TGCAGCGTTGTCAGCGGAGCAACTAATGAAAAACTGTTTTTT
CSVVSGATNEKLFF
>TRBJ2-1|-|TRBV18|TRBD2
TGTGCCAGCTCACCCCCGGGAGGTTTGGGCAATGAGCAGTTCTTC
CASSPPGGLGNEQFF